This T cell receptor beta chain was sequenced during a study of post-analysis software for immune sequencing data. Study information: The courses of disease that were included comprised relapsing-remitting, secondary progressive and progressive-relapsing multiple sclerosis. Whole-study findings and limits: Relative to controls, patients had about five TRBV segments at higher frequency, with TRBV5-6, TRBV5-1 and TRBV20-1 among these.

The germline V and J ends were trimmed by 0 bases and 5 bases, with 13 bases remaining between them. The length of the CDR3 is 16 residues. The germline gives CDR1 ENHRY, CDR2 SYGVKD. Sequencing libraries made from TCR beta cDNA carried unique molecular identifiers. TCRdb called the PCR reads again in MiXCR, with one record for every CDR3 protein. The sample yields some 370,000 distinct CDR3 sequences, about a third seen once. As regards this clonotype: Antigen unknown.

Sequencing used blood. This rearrangement joins TRBV10-3 to TRBJ2-2; the D gene is possibly TRBD2 (6 bases). The origin of this receptor is a girl aged 10 to 17 with multiple sclerosis. The CDR3 DNA reads TGTGCCATCAGTGAGTCGCCGGCCGGGACTACCGGGGAGCTGTTTTTT. Its translation: CAISESPAGTTGELFF.